These 20 T cell receptor gamma chains came from one sample sequenced in a study of Vδ1+ human thymocytes. Whole-study findings and limits: In the thymus, TRG and TRD repertoires looked highly polyclonal with Gaussian CDR3 lengths.

These receptors' targets are unknown. RNA was extracted from the cells and then reverse transcribed. Pooled V-gene forward primers with one constant-region reverse primer generated the CDR3 amplicons by multiplex PCR. TCRdb re-identified clones in the multiplex PCR reads via CATT. Altogether tens of thousands of gamma-chain clones are present, around a fifth being singletons, with the ten largest covering roughly 2%. The sequenced sample was Vdelta1+ gamma-delta thymocytes from the thymus. Subset meaning: FACS-sorted CD3+ TCRalphabeta- TCRVdelta1+ TCRVdelta2- thymocytes. Every receptor here comes from a boy in the first two years of life who had congenital heart surgery.

The sample holds a few counts of this clone. The chain has TRGV9 and TRGJ1 or TRGJ2. CDR1 GITISATS and CDR2 ISYDGTV come from the germline V gene (reference sequence). V lost 3 bases to trimming and J lost 7 bases; unmatched junction nucleotides: 9. This CDR3 has 13 residues. The CDR3, as DNA: TGTGCCTTGTGGGAGCCGTCGGGGTATAAGAAACTCTTT. Amino acids: CALWEPSGYKKLF.

This clone was seen a few times. The rearrangement joins TRGV9 to TRGJ1 or TRGJ2. Germline CDR1 GITISATS, CDR2 ISYDGTV (reference sequence). The CDR3 extends over 16 amino acids. Germline trimming cut 2 bases from V and 5 bases from J; bases unmatched to any gene: 15. The CDR3 DNA sequence: TGTGCCTTGTGGGAGGCACCTACCCTCGTCCATTATAAGAAACTCTTT. This sequence encodes CALWEAPTLVHYKKLF.

This clone was detected only a few times. The rearrangement joins TRGV3 to TRGJP2. This CDR3 has 15 residues. CDR1 and CDR2 from the germline V gene are VTNTFY and YDVSTARD (reference sequence). The V and J ends lost 2 bases and 3 bases, in that order; junction bases with no gene match: 6. The CDR3 region is CATWDMFRSDWIKTF. The CDR3 DNA is TGTGCCACCTGGGACATGTTTCGTAGTGATTGGATCAAGACGTTT.

The genes are TRGV5 and TRGJ1 or TRGJ2. CDR1 and CDR2 (germline): VINAFY, YDVSNSKD. V gave up 3 bases and J gave up 8 bases; unmatched junction bases: 13. CDR3 length: 14 amino acids. The CDR3 DNA reads as TGTGCCACCTGGGACGGCGGGGGGAAAAATAAGAAACTCTTT. Translated, it gives CATWDGGGKNKKLF.

This chain joins TRGV5 and TRGJ1 or TRGJ2. J lost 0 bases, V lost 0 bases, and 5 bases had no gene match. The CDR3 is 15 residues long. CDR1 is VINAFY, CDR2 YDVSNSKD, per germline. This CDR3 is CATWDRHTNYYKKLF. DNA of the CDR3: TGTGCCACCTGGGACAGGCATACGAATTATTATAAGAAACTCTTT.

The genes are TRGV9 and TRGJP. J gave up 19 bases and V 2 bases, and 11 bases lay outside the gene matches. CDR3 length: 14 residues. CDR1 is GITISATS, CDR2 ISYDGTV, per germline (reference sequence). The DNA of the CDR3 is TGTGCCTTGTGGGAGGCCTCAGGAATTAAAATCAAGGTATTT. Protein sequence: CALWEASGIKIKVF.

This clone is medium-sized by share. Different DNA sequences within this sample yield the same CDR3. V and J are TRGV9 and TRGJ1 or TRGJ2. From germline, CDR1 is GITISATS and CDR2 ISYDGTV (reference sequence). The junction had 1 base not matched to a gene; V was cut back by 2 bases and J by 0 bases. The CDR3 is 13 residues long. The CDR3 DNA sequence: TGTGCCTTGTGGGAGGGGAATTATTATAAGAAACTCTTT. It yields the protein CALWEGNYYKKLF.

This clone was seen a single time. The chain combines TRGV5 with TRGJ1 or TRGJ2. Trimming cost V 2 bases and J 4 bases; bases outside gene matches: 8. The CDR3 runs to 14 residues. CDR1 is VINAFY, CDR2 YDVSNSKD, per germline. CDR3 loop: CATWDTRKYYKKLF. In nucleotides, the CDR3 is TGTGCCACCTGGGACACACGGAAATATTATAAGAAACTCTTT.

With respect to this clone: The sample contains more than one DNA sequence encoding this CDR3. This sequence joins TRGV4 and TRGJ1 or TRGJ2. V dropped 1 base and J dropped 7; count of bases not matched to a gene: 4. The CDR3 contains 12 residues. Germline V gene sequence: CDR1 EGSTGY, CDR2 YDSYTSSV. The CDR3: CATWDGIYKKLF. The CDR3, as DNA: TGTGCCACCTGGGATGGTATATATAAGAAACTCTTT.

This clone was recorded a few times. A single base separates this from a much larger clone, so it may be a read error. J is TRGJ1 or TRGJ2 and V is TRGV8. V lost 5 bases and J lost 2; bases outside the gene matches: 3. Germline lookup yields CDR1 VENAVY and CDR2 YDSYNSRV. The CDR3 spans 12 residues. CDR3 sequence reads: CATWVDYYKKLF. The DNA of the CDR3 is TGTGCCACCTGGGTTGATTATTATAAGAAACTCTTT.

V and J are TRGV5 and TRGJ1 or TRGJ2. Germline-derived CDR1 and CDR2 are VINAFY and YDVSNSKD. The V segment lost 4 bases and the J segment 12 bases; nucleotides outside the gene matches: 6. The CDR3 extends over 10 amino acids. CDR3 amino acids: CATWDCGKLF. CDR3 nucleotides: TGTGCCACCTGGGATTGCGGGAAACTCTTT.

This clone has more than one count but fewer than ten. V gene TRGV8 combines with J gene TRGJ1 or TRGJ2. With V trimmed by 2 bases and J by 5 bases, 15 bases remained unmatched. The CDR3 runs to 16 residues. CDR1 and CDR2 (germline): VENAVY, YDSYNSRV. The CDR3 here is CATWDKPLKNHYKKLF. Here the CDR3 DNA reads TGTGCCACCTGGGATAAGCCGCTAAAAAACCATTATAAGAAACTCTTT.

This clone showed up just once. The gene calls are TRGV8 and TRGJP1. The CDR3 runs to 17 residues. Per germline, CDR1 VENAVY and CDR2 YDSYNSRV. Trimming at V came to 2 bases and at J to 0 bases, leaving 9 bases not matched to a gene. For the CDR3, the DNA is TGTGCCACCTGGGATAAAGGTTTAGATACCACTGGTTGGTTCAAGATATTT. As protein: CATWDKGLDTTGWFKIF.

This clone has more than one count but fewer than ten. Distinct nucleotide sequences in the sample also encode this CDR3. The chain carries TRGV2 and TRGJ1 or TRGJ2. The CDR3 runs to 12 residues. Trimming took 0 bases from V and 8 from J; bases not matched to a gene: 4. CDR1 is EGSNGY, CDR2 YDSYNSKV, per germline. The CDR3: CATWDGPNKKLF. The CDR3 DNA reads as TGTGCCACCTGGGACGGGCCCAATAAGAAACTCTTT.

This clone was found a few times. The same CDR3 can be traced to other DNA sequences in this sample. The chain recombines TRGV9 with TRGJ1 or TRGJ2. CDR3 length: 13 amino acids. Germline CDR1 GITISATS, CDR2 ISYDGTV (reference sequence). After removal of 2 bases from V and 4 bases from J, the junction contained 5 bases not matched to a gene. This CDR3 is CALWEATYYKKLF. CDR3 nucleotides: TGTGCCTTGTGGGAGGCTACCTATTATAAGAAACTCTTT.

The table lists this clone with a few counts. The V call is TRGV4, the J call TRGJ1 or TRGJ2. Trimming removed 6 bases from V and 5 bases from J; junction bases left unmatched: 4. The CDR3 is 11 residues long. The germline CDR1 and CDR2 sequences are EGSTGY and YDSYTSSV. The CDR3 is CATWYHYKKLF. CDR3 coding DNA: TGTGCCACCTGGTACCATTATAAGAAACTCTTT.

The rearrangement links TRGV4 to TRGJP2. This CDR3 has 13 residues. V shed 2 bases and J 6 bases; nucleotides not matched to a gene: 3. CDR1 is EGSTGY, CDR2 YDSYTSSV, per germline. In DNA, the CDR3 is TGTGCCACCTGGGATGCTCGTGATTGGATCAAGACGTTT. Its protein is CATWDARDWIKTF.

V usage is TRGV2 and J usage is TRGJ1 or TRGJ2. Per germline, CDR1 EGSNGY and CDR2 YDSYNSKV. After removal of 2 bases from V and 12 bases from J, the junction contained 7 bases not matched to a gene. The CDR3 has 11 residues. In DNA form, the CDR3 reads TGTGCCACCTGGGACGATCCAATGAAACTCTTT. It specifies CATWDDPMKLF.

The V and J genes are TRGV3 and TRGJ1 or TRGJ2. Germline CDR1 and CDR2: VTNTFY and YDVSTARD (reference sequence). V lost 5 bases and J lost 8; bases outside the gene matches: 6. The CDR3 is 11 amino acids. In nucleotides, the CDR3 is TGTGCCACCTGGGTTATTAATAAGAAACTCTTT. It is translated as CATWVINKKLF.

This clone has a handful of counts. Other DNA sequences in the sample encode the same CDR3. The rearrangement links TRGV5 to TRGJ1 or TRGJ2. Looked up from germline, CDR1 is VINAFY and CDR2 is YDVSNSKD. J lost 1 base, V lost 0 bases, and 3 bases had no gene match. The CDR3 contains 14 residues. The CDR3 DNA is TGTGCCACCTGGGACAGGCTCAATTATTATAAGAAACTCTTT. Its protein product is CATWDRLNYYKKLF.